The source of this TCR beta chain is a study of T cells in Graves' hyperthyroidism and ophthalmopathy. Regarding the study as a whole: Ophthalmopathy was told apart from stable hyperthyroidism by a 13 V-J model.

There were TCR beta CDR3 regions amplified from RNA transcripts. Researchers ran a first-round RT-PCR on the TCR CDR3 using the HTBI primer set. MiXCR, applied by TCRdb to the multiplex PCR reads, yields one record per CDR3 protein. The table shows under 400,000 distinct CDR3 sequences, with under 25% occurring only once. Pregnant or lactating patients were excluded, as were those with uncontrolled infection or other autoimmune disease. The CDR3 is 12 amino acids. V shed 5 bases and J shed 4 bases, with 8 bases lying between them. This clonotype has at least ten counts. Its antigen is still unknown. This receptor was taken from a woman in her forties or fifties with Graves' hyperthyroidism. The chain links TRBV12-3 or TRBV12-4 to TRBJ1-2; D gene uncertain. The sample taken for sequencing was blood. Here the CDR3 DNA reads TGTGCCAGCAGTACGGGGTTCTATGGCTACACCTTC. Amino acid sequence: CASSTGFYGYTF.